One and the same sample provided the 19 T cell receptor beta chains below, sequenced in a study of breast tumors, draining lymph nodes, adjacent tissues (dated by TCRdb to between 2015 and 2016). The library was generated by multiplex PCR. Sequencing was carried out with an Illumina HiSeq 2000. The public reads were run again by TCRdb, first through fastp at Q25 and then through MiXCR, and only productive beta chains were kept. Identical CDR3 protein sequences are pooled into one entry, listed with their most common genes and DNA. Counted in this sample were 190,000 or so distinct CDR3 sequences; around 33% of them appeared once. The ten largest clones represent approximately 4.3% of the sample. The axillary draining lymph nodes of breast cancer patients were the source of the lymph node samples. The source material was axillary lymph node tissue. Source of these receptors: a female donor with breast cancer. Some clones in this sample may be carry-over from other donors' samples.

The CDR3 is CASSIGTEEKLFF. CDR3 nucleotides: TGTGCCAGTAGTATAGGGACAGAAGAAAAACTGTTTTTT. The J gene is TRBJ1-4, the V gene TRBV19; possibly TRBD1 for D (6 bases). Per germline, CDR1 LNHDA and CDR2 SQIVND (reference sequence). Trimming left V 1 base short and J 8 bases short, with 8 bases between. The CDR3 has 13 residues.

The chain carries TRBV2 and TRBJ2-1; 9 bases fit TRBD1. With V trimmed by 2 bases and J by 10 bases, 9 bases remained unmatched. Germline V gene sequence: CDR1 SNHLY, CDR2 FYNNEI. The CDR3 sequence is 15 residues long. The CDR3 here is CASSEIGQGPREQFF. The CDR3 DNA sequence: TGTGCCAGCAGTGAAATAGGACAGGGGCCCCGAGAGCAGTTCTTC.

The V call is TRBV27, the J call TRBJ2-3, with 7 bases that match TRBD1. The ends lost 1 base at V and 6 bases at J; junction bases unmatched: 7. Germline V gene lookup returns CDR1 MNHEY and CDR2 SMNVEV (reference sequence). The CDR3 extends over 15 amino acids. The CDR3 coding sequence is TGTGCCAGCAGTTTATACAGGGGTAGTCGCGATACGCAGTATTTT. Residues: CASSLYRGSRDTQYF.

This clonotype occurred many times. The rearrangement joins TRBV5-5 to TRBJ1-6, with 7 positions matching TRBD1. V was pared by 3 bases and J by 0 bases, with 3 bases of the junction left unmatched. This CDR3 comprises 16 residues. Per the germline V gene, CDR1 is SGHKS and CDR2 is YYEKEE (reference sequence). CDR3 sequence (DNA): TGTGCCAGCAGCTCGACAGGGAGCTCCTATAATTCACCCCTCCACTTT. It is translated as CASSSTGSSYNSPLHF.

This clonotype was counted only a few times. The CDR3 protein is CAISAVQQGTEAFF. The CDR3 coding sequence is TGTGCCATCAGCGCAGTCCAGCAAGGGACTGAAGCTTTCTTT. J is TRBJ1-1 and V is TRBV10-3, with D hard to call. CDR1 ENHRY and CDR2 SYGVKD come from the germline V gene. The ends were cut back, 6 bases at V and 5 bases at J, with 16 bases in the middle. The CDR3 is 14 residues long.

This clonotype was seen ten or more times. This chain joins TRBV18 and TRBJ1-2; D is unresolved. The CDR3 runs to 16 residues. In germline, CDR1 is KGHSH, CDR2 LQKENI. Deletions cut 5 bases from V and 8 bases from J, with 24 bases between. The chain's CDR3 is CASSSNHADTSGGYTF. The CDR3 DNA reads TGTGCCAGCTCATCAAACCACGCCGACACCTCCGGCGGCTACACCTTC.

This clonotype was found many times. Sequence at one end of the junction differs from germline and may be a read error. V usage is TRBV5-1 and J usage is TRBJ2-7; D is unresolved. Germline V gene data show CDR1 as SGHRS and CDR2 as YFSETQ. The CDR3 has 11 amino acids. The chain's CDR3 is CASRLASEQYF. CDR3 DNA: TGCGCCAGCAGATTGGCATCTGAGCAGTACTTC. The variable domain in full, completed from reference TRBV5-1 and TRBJ2-7, reads KAGVTQTPRYLIKTRGQQVTLSCSPISGHRSVSWYQQTPGQGLQFLFEYFSETQRNKGNFPGRFSGRQFSNSRSEMNVSTLELGDSALYLCASRLASEQYFGPGTRLTVT.

The rearrangement links TRBV10-2 to TRBJ1-1; TRBD1 matches 8 bases. The J segment lost 2 bases and the V segment lost 0 bases, leaving 2 bases of the junction unmatched. CDR1 is WSHSY and CDR2 is SAAADI in the germline V gene. CDR3 length: 15 amino acids. CDR3 in DNA: TGCGCCAGCAGTGAGTCGGGACAGGTAAACACTGAAGCTTTCTTT. It specifies CASSESGQVNTEAFF.

The table lists this clonotype with many counts. The chain combines TRBV5-5 with TRBJ2-7, with no clear D. Germline-derived CDR1 and CDR2 are SGHKS and YYEKEE (reference sequence). CDR3 size: 15 residues. Trimming shortened V by 1 base and J by 3 bases, and 14 bases separated the two germline ends. CDR3 coding DNA: TGTGCCAGCAGCTTGTCCGGCAGAAGCTTCTACGAGCAGTACTTC. Its translation: CASSLSGRSFYEQYF.

This clonotype occurred many times. J is TRBJ2-3 and V is TRBV11-2; maybe TRBD2 (6 bases). Germline lookup yields CDR1 SGHAT and CDR2 FQNNGV. Between the trimmed V and J ends, which lost 5 bases and 14 bases, there was a span of 26 bases. This CDR3 has 15 amino acids. CDR3 residues: CASSPPIELAIIRYF. In DNA form, the CDR3 reads TGTGCCAGCAGCCCCCCAATCGAACTAGCTATCATCCGGTATTTT.

This clonotype was detected only a few times. The chain joins TRBV12-3 or TRBV12-4 to TRBJ1-1; no firm D call. This CDR3 has 16 residues. V lost 1 base, J lost 0 bases, and 12 bases lay in between. The CDR3 nucleotides read TGTGCCAGCAGTTTAGGGGTCAGAGCCATGAACACTGAAGCTTTCTTT. Its translation: CASSLGVRAMNTEAFF.

This clonotype was recorded many times. The chain is built from TRBV5-6 and TRBJ2-7; the D gene is possibly TRBD1 (5 bases). CDR1 is SGHDT, CDR2 YYEEEE, per germline. CDR3 length equals 14 residues. Trimming pared 0 bases from V and 2 bases from J, leaving 9 bases between. CDR3 nucleotides: TGTGCCAGCAGCTTGGTGGGGCGAACCTACGAGCAGTACTTC. Protein sequence: CASSLVGRTYEQYF.

As for this clonotype: A read error may explain this, as a much larger clone is one base away. The rearrangement uses TRBV29-1 and TRBJ2-1, with 7 bases lining up with TRBD1. The CDR3 is 19 amino acids. Germline V gene data show CDR1 as SQVTM and CDR2 as ANQGSEA. CDR3 sequence (DNA): TGCAGCGTTTGGGTCGTGCCTTATACCCGGGACAGTGGGAGCAATGAGCAGCTCTTC. Amino acid sequence: CSVWVVPYTRDSGSNEQLF.

Worth noting for this clonotype: No conserved phenylalanine or tryptophan ends this CDR3, so it is likely a read error. The DNA is left out, because the CDR3 cannot be placed on it with certainty; the CDR3 is given as TCRdb lists it. V is TRBV6-6 and J is TRBJ2-3. CDR1 and CDR2 from the germline V gene are MNHNY and SVGAGI (reference sequence). The CDR3 sequence runs 10 residues, both termini included. CDR3 loop: CASSHSGSYY.

This clonotype came up many times. The chain uses TRBV7-8 and TRBJ1-2, with D perhaps matching TRBD1 (5 bases). Between the trimmed V and J ends, which lost 4 bases and 3 bases, there was a span of 9 bases. The CDR3 contains 13 residues. Germline CDR1 SGHVS, CDR2 FQNEAQ. In DNA, the CDR3 is TGTGCCAGCAGCTCAGGGTTTGACTATGGCTACACCTTC. Translation: CASSSGFDYGYTF.

This clonotype occurred many times. CDR3 in DNA: TGTGCCAGCAGCGGCTCGGGAGTTCTCGGAAACACCATATATTTT. Encoded protein: CASSGSGVLGNTIYF. The chain links TRBV9 to TRBJ1-3; D call uncertain. There are 15 residues in the CDR3. V was pared by 3 bases and J by 4 bases, with 14 bases between. CDR1 and CDR2 from the germline V gene are SGDLS and YYNGEE.

V usage is TRBV10-2 and J usage is TRBJ2-1, with 10 bases aligning to TRBD1. The germline V gene has CDR1 WSHSY and CDR2 SAAADI. V lost 5 bases and J lost 8; bases outside the gene matches: 6. This CDR3 is 14 amino acids long. CDR3 in amino acids: CASSPGTGEDEQFF. DNA for the CDR3: TGCGCCAGCAGTCCGGGGACAGGGGAGGATGAGCAGTTCTTC.

The J gene is TRBJ1-2, the V gene TRBV24-1; possible D gene TRBD1, 6 bases. CDR1 is KGHDR, CDR2 SFDVKD, per germline. V lost 5 bases and J 1 base, leaving 16 bases between the germline ends. The CDR3 is made up of 16 amino acids. The CDR3 nucleotides read TGTGCCACCAGTGCTAGTAGGGCAGGGGTTAACTATGGCTACACCTTC. It encodes CATSASRAGVNYGYTF.

This clonotype was detected ten times or more. The rearrangement uses TRBV30 and TRBJ1-3; 8 nucleotides agree with TRBD1. This CDR3 is 16 amino acids long. Trimming at V came to 3 bases and at J to 2 bases, leaving 9 bases not matched to a gene. Germline V gene sequence: CDR1 GTSNPN, CDR2 SVGIG (reference sequence). This chain's CDR3 is CAWRLNPDRAGNTIYF. CDR3 in DNA: TGTGCCTGGAGACTAAACCCGGACAGGGCTGGAAACACCATATATTTT.